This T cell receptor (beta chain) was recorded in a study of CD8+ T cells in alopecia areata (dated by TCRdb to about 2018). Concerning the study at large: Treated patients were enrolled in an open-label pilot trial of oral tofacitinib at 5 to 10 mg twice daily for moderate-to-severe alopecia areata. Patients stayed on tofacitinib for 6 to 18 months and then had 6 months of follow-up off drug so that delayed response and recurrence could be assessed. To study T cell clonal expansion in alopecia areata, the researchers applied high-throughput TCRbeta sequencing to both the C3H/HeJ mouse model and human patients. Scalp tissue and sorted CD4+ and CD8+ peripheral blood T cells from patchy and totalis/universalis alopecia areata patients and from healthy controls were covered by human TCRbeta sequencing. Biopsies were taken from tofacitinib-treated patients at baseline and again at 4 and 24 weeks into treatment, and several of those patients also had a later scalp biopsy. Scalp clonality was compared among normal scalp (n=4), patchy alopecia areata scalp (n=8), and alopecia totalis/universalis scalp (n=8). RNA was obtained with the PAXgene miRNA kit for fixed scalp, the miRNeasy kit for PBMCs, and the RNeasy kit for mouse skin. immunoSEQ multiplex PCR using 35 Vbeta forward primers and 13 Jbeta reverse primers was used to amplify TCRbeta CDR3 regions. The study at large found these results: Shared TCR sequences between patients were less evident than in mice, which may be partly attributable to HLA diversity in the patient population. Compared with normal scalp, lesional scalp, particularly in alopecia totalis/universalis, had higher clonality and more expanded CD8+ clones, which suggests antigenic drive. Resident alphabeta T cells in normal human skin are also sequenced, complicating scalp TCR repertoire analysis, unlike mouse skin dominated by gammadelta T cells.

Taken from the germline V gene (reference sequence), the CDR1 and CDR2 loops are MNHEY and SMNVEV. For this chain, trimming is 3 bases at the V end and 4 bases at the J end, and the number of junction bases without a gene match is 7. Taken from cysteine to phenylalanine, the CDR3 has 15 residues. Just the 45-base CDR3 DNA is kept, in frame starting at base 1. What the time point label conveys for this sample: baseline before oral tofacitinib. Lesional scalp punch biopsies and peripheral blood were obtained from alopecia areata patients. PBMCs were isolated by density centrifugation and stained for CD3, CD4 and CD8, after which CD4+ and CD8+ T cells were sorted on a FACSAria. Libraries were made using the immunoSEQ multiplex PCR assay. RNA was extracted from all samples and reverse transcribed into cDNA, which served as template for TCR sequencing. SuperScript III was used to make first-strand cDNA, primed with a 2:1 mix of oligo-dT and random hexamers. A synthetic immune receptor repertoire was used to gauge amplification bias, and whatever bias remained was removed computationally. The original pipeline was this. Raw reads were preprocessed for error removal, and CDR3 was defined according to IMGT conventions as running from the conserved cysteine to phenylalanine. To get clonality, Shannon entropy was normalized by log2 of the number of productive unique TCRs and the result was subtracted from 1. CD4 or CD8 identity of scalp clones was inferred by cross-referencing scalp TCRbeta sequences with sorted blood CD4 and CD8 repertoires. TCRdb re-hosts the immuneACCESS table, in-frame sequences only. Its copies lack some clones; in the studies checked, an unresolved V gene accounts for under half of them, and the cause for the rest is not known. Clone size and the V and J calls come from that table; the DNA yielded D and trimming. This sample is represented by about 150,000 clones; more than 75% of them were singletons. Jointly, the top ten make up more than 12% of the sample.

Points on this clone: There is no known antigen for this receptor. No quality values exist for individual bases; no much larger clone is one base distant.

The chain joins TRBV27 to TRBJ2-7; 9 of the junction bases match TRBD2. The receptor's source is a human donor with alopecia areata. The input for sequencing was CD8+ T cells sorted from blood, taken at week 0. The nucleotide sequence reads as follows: TGTGCCAGCAGTTTGACGGGGACTAGCTGGTACGAGCAGTACTTC. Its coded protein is CASSLTGTSWYEQYF.